The rows below give T cell receptor beta chains drawn from one sample of a study of radiation and T cells in renal cell carcinoma. The assay was immunoSEQ multiplex PCR, and TCRdb's table has in-frame clones only and misses some. The profile shows approximately 120,000 clones, around 85% of them singletons. The material sequenced was blood, taken from a patient whose treatment included radiotherapy and nephrectomy. The receptors were gathered from a man aged 50 to 60 with renal cell carcinoma. The conserved cysteine and the conserved F or W are not part of the CDR3 here. The D gene is left open where the match is weak.

13 | - | TRBV10-3 | AISEYDGVNTEAF
12 | - | TRBV28 | ASSLANYYNEQF
13 | - | TRBV28 | ASSLGGGVREKLF
14 | - | TRBV27 | ASSPRSGAGGNTIY
11 | - | TRBV28 | ASSFSGGGEAF
12 | TRBD1 | TRBV4-2 | ASSPDRGSYEQY
11 | - | TRBV7-9 | ASSRQLGNEQY
11 | - | TRBV6-1 | ASSEREFQPQH
13 | - | TRBV7-9 | ASSLASGAGYGYT
14 | TRBD2 | TRBV28 | ASSFLAGGVQETQY